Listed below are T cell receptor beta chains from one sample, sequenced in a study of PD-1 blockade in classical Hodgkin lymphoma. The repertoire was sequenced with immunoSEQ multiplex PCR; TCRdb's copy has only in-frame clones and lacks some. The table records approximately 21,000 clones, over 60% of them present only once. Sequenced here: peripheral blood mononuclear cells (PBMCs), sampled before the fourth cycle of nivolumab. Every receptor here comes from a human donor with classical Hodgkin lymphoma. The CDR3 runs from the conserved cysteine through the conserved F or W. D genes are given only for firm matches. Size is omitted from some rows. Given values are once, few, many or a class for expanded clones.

TGTGCCAGCAGGAGGGACAGGGGGCACGAGCAGTACTTC	CASRRDRGHEQYF	few	TRBD1	TRBJ2-7	TRBV6-5
TGTGCCAGCAGCGTAGGGCGCCTCCCCTACTATGGCTACACCTTC	CASSVGRLPYYGYTF	.	.	TRBJ1-2	TRBV9
TGTGCCATCAGTGAGTCTAGGCGGGAGGTCTACAATGAGCAGTTCTTC	CAISESRREVYNEQFF	.	TRBD2	TRBJ2-1	TRBV10-3
TGCGCCAGCAGCCAAGATCGATTGTCTAACTGGGAGACCCAGTACTTC	CASSQDRLSNWETQYF	few	.	TRBJ2-5	TRBV4-3
TGTGCCAGCTCCGCCCTGGACAGCTATGGCTACACCTTC	CASSALDSYGYTF	.	.	TRBJ1-2	TRBV18
TGTGCCAGCAGTTTAACAGGGGGCTCGACTAACTATGGCTACACCTTC	CASSLTGGSTNYGYTF	.	TRBD1	TRBJ1-2	TRBV6-5
TGTGCCAGCAGCCACCTTATGGGACAGGGAGGATCCGGGGAGCTGTTTTTT	CASSHLMGQGGSGELFF	.	TRBD1	TRBJ2-2	TRBV4-2
TGTGCCAGCAGCACCACACAGGAATTGAGCACTGAAGCTTTCTTT	CASSTTQELSTEAFF	.	.	TRBJ1-1	TRBV9
TGTGCCAGCAGCGTCAAAACATACACAGATACGCAGTATTTT	CASSVKTYTDTQYF	.	.	TRBJ2-3	TRBV5-4
TGTGCCAGCAGTTTCATCTCCAGGGGGGACTACGAGCAGTACTTC	CASSFISRGDYEQYF	.	.	TRBJ2-7	TRBV28
TGCGCCAGCAGCCAACAGGAGCGACAGCCCCAGCATTTT	CASSQQERQPQHF	.	.	TRBJ1-5	TRBV4-1
TGCGCCAGCGGTTTACAGGGGGCGGACACTGAAGCTTTCTTT	CASGLQGADTEAFF	.	TRBD1	TRBJ1-1	TRBV5-1
TGCAGTGCTAGATTTCTTTCTGAGCAGTTCTTC	CSARFLSEQFF	.	.	TRBJ2-1	TRBV20-1
TGTGCCAGCAGTATAGGTAACACCATGGACTATGGCTACACCTTC	CASSIGNTMDYGYTF	.	.	TRBJ1-2	TRBV2
TGCGCCAGCAGCCAAGAATCAGGGGCAGTCAATCAGCCCCAGCATTTT	CASSQESGAVNQPQHF	.	.	TRBJ1-5	TRBV4-1